These T cell receptor beta chains were read from a single sample in a study of cytotoxic CD8 clonotypes in ibrutinib-treated CLL. Libraries were prepared by immunoSEQ multiplex PCR; TCRdb keeps only in-frame clonotypes and omits some of them. The table shows over 100,000 clones, with approximately 85% occurring only once. The input for sequencing was PBMCs, taken after 24 months of ibrutinib treatment. The receptors were sampled from a human donor with chronic lymphocytic leukemia. Each CDR3 is given with its conserved first and last residue. D genes are given only for firm matches. The size entry is marked missing in some rows and otherwise reads once, few, many or a size class.

TRBV28,.,TRBJ2-5,.,15,CASSLGRGGRETQYF,TGTGCCAGCAGTTTGGGTAGGGGGGGTCGAGAGACCCAGTACTTC
TRBV27,.,TRBJ2-1,.,12,CASSFAGGRKFF,TGTGCCAGCAGTTTCGCCGGGGGGCGTAAGTTCTTC
TRBV14,.,TRBJ2-6,.,17,CASSQLIGPPGANVLTF,TGTGCCAGCAGCCAATTGATCGGGCCTCCTGGGGCCAACGTCCTGACTTTC
TRBV11-1,.,TRBJ2-5,.,15,CASSPRTEGGETQYF,TGTGCCAGCAGCCCTCGAACAGAGGGAGGAGAGACCCAGTACTTC
TRBV7-2,TRBD1,TRBJ2-2,few,16,CASSLGGQVGTGELFF,TGTGCCAGCAGCTTGGGTGGACAGGTTGGGACCGGGGAGCTGTTTTTT
TRBV5-1,.,TRBJ1-1,few,14,CASSLNSLNTEAFF,TGCGCCAGCAGCTTGAACAGTTTGAACACTGAAGCTTTCTTT
TRBV28,TRBD1,TRBJ1-1,.,17,CASSSITTGDRGTEAFF,TGTGCCAGCAGCTCCATTACAACGGGGGACAGAGGCACTGAAGCTTTCTTT
TRBV18,.,TRBJ1-4,.,16,CASSPLLGEMNEKLFF,TGTGCCAGCTCACCTCTTCTAGGTGAGATGAATGAAAAACTGTTTTTT
TRBV15,.,TRBJ1-5,.,13,CATSRDDRRRGHF,TGTGCCACCAGCAGAGATGACCGACGGCGAGGGCATTTT
TRBV28,TRBD2,TRBJ2-7,.,17,CASSFQRGGRLTYEQYF,TGTGCCAGCAGTTTCCAGCGGGGGGGCCGGTTGACCTACGAGCAGTACTTC
TRBV15,TRBD2,TRBJ2-1,.,16,CATSRDLPSGGFEQFF,TGTGCCACCAGCAGAGATCTTCCTAGCGGGGGGTTTGAGCAGTTCTTC
TRBV7-2,TRBD1,TRBJ2-5,.,13,CASRRTGSETQYF,TGTGCCAGCAGACGGACAGGGTCGGAGACCCAGTACTTC
TRBV6-1,TRBD2,TRBJ2-7,few,15,CASKLAGPRSYEQYF,TGTGCCAGCAAACTAGCGGGTCCGCGTTCCTACGAGCAGTACTTC
TRBV29-1,TRBD1,TRBJ1-1,.,13,CSVDRGRGTEAFF,TGCAGCGTTGACAGGGGGAGGGGAACTGAAGCTTTCTTT
TRBV6-1,TRBD1,TRBJ2-7,.,14,CASSPGTGSYEQYF,TGTGCCAGCTCACCCGGGACAGGATCCTACGAGCAGTACTTC
TRBV5-5,.,TRBJ1-5,.,18,CASSLTDRTVVGNQPQHF,TGTGCCAGCAGCCTAACGGATCGGACAGTTGTGGGCAATCAGCCCCAGCATTTT
TRBV4-1,.,TRBJ2-4,.,16,CASSQDQAAAKNIQYF,TGCGCCAGCAGCCAAGATCAGGCCGCAGCCAAAAACATTCAGTACTTC
TRBV28,.,TRBJ2-7,.,14,CASSFHRGTYEQYF,TGTGCCAGCAGTTTTCATCGGGGAACCTACGAGCAGTACTTC
TRBV19,TRBD1,TRBJ1-1,.,16,CASSARDRATNTEAFF,TGTGCCAGTAGCGCCCGGGACAGGGCTACGAACACTGAAGCTTTCTTT
TRBV6-6,.,TRBJ1-2,.,14,CASRETGAHYGYTF,TGTGCCAGCAGGGAAACCGGGGCCCACTATGGCTACACCTTC
TRBV2,TRBD1,TRBJ2-1,.,14,CASSVLGQGGEQFF,TGTGCCAGCAGTGTCTTGGGACAGGGTGGTGAGCAGTTCTTC
TRBV7-8,.,TRBJ1-5,once,15,CASSLVGQGRGAQHF,TGTGCCAGCAGCTTAGTGGGTCAGGGCCGGGGGGCCCAGCATTTT
TRBV15,.,TRBJ2-3,.,15,CATSRGTPIVDTQYF,TGTGCCACCAGCAGAGGAACTCCCATTGTGGATACGCAGTATTTT
TRBV7-3,TRBD2,TRBJ2-1,once,14,CASSLTGTSGVQFF,TGTGCCAGCAGCTTAACGGGGACTAGTGGTGTGCAGTTCTTC
TRBV7-2,.,TRBJ2-7,.,15,CASSLVDTPSAEQYF,TGTGCCAGCAGCTTAGTCGATACTCCCTCCGCCGAGCAGTACTTC
TRBV18,.,TRBJ2-5,.,10,CASSKETQYF,TGTGCCAGCTCAAAAGAGACCCAGTACTTC
TRBV30,.,TRBJ1-1,.,12,CAWSTTNTEAFF,TGTGCCTGGAGTACCACAAACACTGAAGCTTTCTTT
TRBV6-4,TRBD1,TRBJ1-5,.,13,CASSPGQGSPQHF,TGTGCCAGCAGTCCGGGACAGGGATCACCCCAGCATTTT
TRBV30,.,TRBJ1-4,.,17,CAWIQTGFRSTNEKLFF,TGTGCCTGGATACAAACAGGTTTTCGGTCGACTAATGAAAAACTGTTTTTT
TRBV28,.,TRBJ1-1,.,14,CASSLKQRNTEAFF,TGTGCCAGCAGTCTAAAACAGAGGAACACTGAAGCTTTCTTT
TRBV18,.,TRBJ1-6,.,17,CASSPTLRDFLNSPLHF,TGTGCCAGCTCCCCGACATTGAGGGACTTCCTTAATTCACCCCTCCACTTT
TRBV18,TRBD2,TRBJ2-1,.,14,CASSRASGYNEQFF,TGTGCCAGCTCACGAGCTAGCGGCTACAATGAGCAGTTCTTC
TRBV5-6,TRBD1,TRBJ1-5,.,17,CASSLRQGGLSNQPQHF,TGTGCCAGCAGCTTACGACAGGGGGGGCTGAGCAATCAGCCCCAGCATTTT
TRBV5-1,TRBD2,TRBJ2-7,.,15,CASSTTSGSWNEQYF,TGCGCCAGCAGCACAACTAGCGGGAGCTGGAACGAGCAGTACTTC
TRBV7-3,.,TRBJ2-3,.,14,CASSLTRDTDTQYF,TGTGCCAGCAGCTTAACCCGGGACACAGATACGCAGTATTTT
TRBV7-9,TRBD2,TRBJ2-1,.,12,CASSLPGTRQFF,TGTGCCAGCAGTTTACCCGGGACTAGGCAGTTCTTC
TRBV2,TRBD1,TRBJ1-2,.,16,CASSGTGGPTNYGYTF,TGTGCCAGCAGCGGGACAGGCGGCCCTACTAACTATGGCTACACCTTC
TRBV4-2,.,TRBJ2-3,.,14,CASRKDSSTDTQYF,TGTGCCAGCAGGAAGGACTCAAGCACAGATACGCAGTATTTT
TRBV19,.,TRBJ1-5,.,13,CATRSTDNQPQHF,TGTGCCACCCGCTCGACAGACAATCAGCCCCAGCATTTT
TRBV5-4,TRBD2,TRBJ2-7,.,14,CASSPGTNLYEQYF,TGTGCCAGCAGCCCGGGGACTAATCTCTACGAGCAGTACTTC
TRBV9,.,TRBJ1-6,.,15,CASSVEGSYNSPLHF,TGTGCCAGCAGCGTAGAGGGGTCCTATAATTCACCCCTCCACTTT